This TCR beta chain derives from a study of beta chain features in type 1 diabetes. The sequenced template was cDNA made from the entire isolated RNA. TCRdb's copy holds only in-frame clones and misses some; the assay was immunoSEQ multiplex PCR. The sample holds fewer than 250,000 clones, about 63% seen once. The TCR was taken from a man in his thirties or forties in good health. The specimen sequenced was naive CD4+ T cells from blood.

The CDR3 coding sequence is TGTGCCAGCAGTTTGGACAGGGGTATTGACTATGGCTACACCTTC. Residues: CASSLDRGIDYGYTF. The gene calls are TRBV6-5 and TRBJ1-2; 9 bases match TRBD1. The germline V gene has CDR1 MNHEY and CDR2 SVGAGI. This CDR3 has 15 residues. V lost 4 bases, J lost 3 bases, and 6 bases stayed unmatched.